Sequencing of this TCR beta chain was carried out in a study of post-analysis software for immune sequencing data. The CDR3 runs to 12 residues. Germline V lookup: CDR1 MNHEY, CDR2 SVGEGT. V was trimmed by 7 bases and J by 10 bases, leaving 14 bases between them. TCR beta cDNA libraries had unique molecular identifiers. TCRdb reprocessed the PCR reads via MiXCR and lists one record per CDR3 protein. Here the sample spans around 150,000 distinct CDR3 sequences, under 40% being singletons. Overall study results and limits: The study found TRBV5-6, TRBV5-1 and TRBV20-1 among five TRBV segments more frequent in patients than controls.

This clonotype was seen a single time. Its antigen is undetermined. This receptor was taken from a girl between 10 and 17 years old with multiple sclerosis. The gene calls are TRBV6-2 or TRBV6-3 and TRBJ2-4; D is unresolved. The sample here was blood, taken after autologous hematopoietic stem cell transplantation. CDR3 nucleotide sequence: TGTGCCAGCAACTCCTTTATCGGGATTCAGTACTTC. Residues: CASNSFIGIQYF.